This entry concerns a single TCR beta chain. The data were taken from a study of early T cells in non-severe SARS-CoV-2 infection. Whole-study context: Chains stayed unpaired after sequencing of bulk RNA from unsorted whole blood.

Attachment of unique molecular identifiers was made to individual cDNA molecules. TCRdb independently ran MiXCR on the 5' RACE reads; one entry per CDR3 protein. The sample records fewer than 90,000 distinct CDR3 sequences, around 15% being singletons. From germline, CDR1 is DFQATT and CDR2 SNEGSKA (reference sequence). This CDR3 region has 13 residues. V was trimmed by 4 bases and J by 1 base, leaving 10 bases between them. The source of this sequence is an adult who was a healthcare worker with PCR-confirmed SARS-CoV-2 infection or an uninfected control (not recorded which). The material sequenced was whole blood. This sequence joins TRBV20-1 and TRBJ1-1; tentatively, D is TRBD1 (6 bases). The CDR3 DNA reads as TGCAGTGCTAAGAGACAGGAGAACACTGAAGCTTTCTTT. Amino acid sequence: CSAKRQENTEAFF.